Each of the 28 T cell receptor beta chains below was sequenced from the same sample in a study of response to subunit inactivated influenza vaccine. TCRdb processed the RT-PCR reads anew with MiXCR; each CDR3 protein has one entry. The sample has fewer than 700,000 distinct CDR3 sequences, about an eighth seen once. This sample comprised PBMCs from blood, obtained 40 to 50 days after vaccination. These receptors were collected from a man aged 50-60 years who received an inactivated influenza vaccine.

This clonotype appeared many times. The V gene is TRBV4-3, the J gene TRBJ1-2; 9 nucleotides align to TRBD1. V was pared by 5 bases and J by 8 bases, with 9 bases of the junction left unmatched. Germline CDR1 is LGHNA and CDR2 is YSLEER. This CDR3 is built from 14 residues. The CDR3 DNA is TGCGCCAGCAGCACCCGGACAGGGGTTGGAGGCTACACCTTC. This encodes CASSTRTGVGGYTF.

The chain has TRBV6-5 and TRBJ2-1; 7 bases fit TRBD2. V lost 4 bases, J lost 6 bases, and 15 bases stayed unmatched. Germline CDR1 and CDR2: MNHEY and SVGAGI. CDR3 length equals 17 residues. The CDR3 nucleotides read TGTGCCAGCAGTTCCCTCTATCGCGGGGGTCATTTCAATGAGCAGTTCTTC. Protein sequence: CASSSLYRGGHFNEQFF.

The chain uses TRBV4-2 and TRBJ2-1; 8 nucleotides agree with TRBD2. Trimming took 1 base from V and 4 from J; bases not matched to a gene: 6. The germline V gene encodes CDR1 LGHNA and CDR2 YNFKEQ. This CDR3 comprises 16 residues. CDR3 sequence (DNA): TGTGCCAGCAGCCAAGTTGCGGGGGGATGGTACAATGAGCAGTTCTTC. It yields the protein CASSQVAGGWYNEQFF.

The table lists this clonotype with a few counts. The chain is built from TRBV18 and TRBJ2-7, with 10 positions matching TRBD1. Germline CDR1 is KGHSH and CDR2 is LQKENI. This CDR3 comprises 15 residues. The ends lost 1 base at V and 6 bases at J; junction bases unmatched: 6. Written as DNA, the CDR3 is TGTGCCAGCTCACCACTCGGGACAGGGGATCGCGAGCAGTACTTC. This codes for CASSPLGTGDREQYF.

This clonotype was counted only a few times. This chain links TRBV20-1 with TRBJ2-1; 10 positions agree with TRBD2. Trimming at V came to 5 bases and at J to 5 bases, leaving 12 bases not matched to a gene. The CDR3 spans 16 residues. The V gene's germline CDR1 is DFQATT and CDR2 SNEGSKA (reference sequence). The CDR3 nucleotides read TGCAGTGCTCACAGGGCTAGCGGGAGTCCAAACAATGAGCAGTTCTTC. Its translation: CSAHRASGSPNNEQFF.

This clonotype appeared a few times. This chain joins TRBV29-1 and TRBJ2-5, with 7 positions matching TRBD2. V gave up 6 bases and J gave up 2 bases; unmatched junction bases: 3. This CDR3 has 12 residues. Germline V lookup: CDR1 SQVTM, CDR2 ANQGSEA. CDR3 protein: CSVREGQETQYF. Written as DNA, the CDR3 is TGCAGCGTCAGGGAGGGTCAAGAGACCCAGTACTTC.

V is TRBV27 and J is TRBJ2-1; TRBD1 is a possible D gene (6 bases). Trimming took 4 bases from V and 0 from J, leaving 10 bases between them. This CDR3 has 15 amino acids. Germline loops: CDR1 MNHEY, CDR2 SMNVEV (reference sequence). The CDR3 sequence: CASSSEGDSYNEQFF. DNA of the CDR3: TGTGCCAGCAGTTCTGAGGGGGACTCCTACAATGAGCAGTTCTTC.

This clonotype came up a few times. The rearrangement uses TRBV5-1 and TRBJ2-2; weak D call: TRBD1 (6 bases). Germline CDR1 and CDR2: SGHRS and YFSETQ. The length of the CDR3 is 17 residues. The ends were cut back, 4 bases at V and 2 bases at J, with 18 bases in the middle. Here the CDR3 DNA reads TGCGCCAGCAGCGCCGGGACATTTGGGGCCAACACCGGGGAGCTGTTTTTT. Protein sequence: CASSAGTFGANTGELFF.

This clonotype was counted only a few times. The gene calls are TRBV7-9 and TRBJ2-7; D perhaps matches TRBD1 (5 bases). The length of the CDR3 is 11 residues. V lost 5 bases and J lost 9, with 11 bases in between. Germline V CDR1 and CDR2: SEHNR, FQNEAQ (reference sequence). CDR3 sequence: CASSPIGVQYF. Written as DNA, the CDR3 is TGTGCCAGCAGCCCTATAGGGGTGCAGTACTTC.

The rearrangement uses TRBV5-1 and TRBJ1-1; D may be TRBD1 (5 bases). The CDR3 is 16 amino acids. Trimming left V 0 bases short and J 5 bases short, with 17 bases between. Germline assignment: CDR1 SGHRS and CDR2 YFSETQ. CDR3: CASSLGPDRAWTEAFF. In nucleotides, the CDR3 is TGCGCCAGCAGCTTGGGTCCAGACAGAGCATGGACTGAAGCTTTCTTT.

This clonotype was seen repeatedly, ten times or more. The chain has TRBV5-5 and TRBJ2-1; 10 bases match TRBD2. Germline V CDR1 and CDR2: SGHKS, YYEKEE (reference sequence). With 3 bases clipped from V and 4 bases from J, the junction kept 4 bases outside the gene matches. CDR3 length: 15 residues. CDR3 nucleotide sequence: TGTGCCAGCAGCTCAATACTAGCGGGATACAATGAGCAGTTCTTC. Amino acid sequence: CASSSILAGYNEQFF.

This clonotype has just a few counts. The CDR3 protein is CASMGTGAYNEQFF. CDR3 nucleotide sequence: TGTGCCAGCATGGGCACAGGGGCCTACAATGAGCAGTTCTTC. This sequence joins TRBV2 and TRBJ2-1, with 7 nucleotides matching TRBD1. J lost 2 bases, V lost 7 bases, and 5 bases had no gene match. The length of the CDR3 is 14 residues. Germline values: CDR1 SNHLY, CDR2 FYNNEI.

This clonotype was observed a few times. The gene calls are TRBV3-1 and TRBJ1-1; D is undetermined. The germline gives CDR1 LGHDT, CDR2 YNNKEL (reference sequence). This CDR3 has 17 residues. Trimming shortened V by 4 bases and J by 6 bases, and 24 bases separated the two germline ends. The CDR3 DNA follows: TGTGCCAGCAGCCCGACCGGCACAACCCGAGGGAGGGCTGAAGCTTTCTTT. It yields the protein CASSPTGTTRGRAEAFF.

The table lists this clonotype with a few counts. The genes are TRBV12-3 or TRBV12-4 and TRBJ2-7; no clear D. V shed 0 bases and J shed 0 bases, with 15 bases lying between them. CDR3 length: 17 amino acids. As DNA, the CDR3 is TGTGCCAGCAGTTTAGCCAAGCCTATGGGCGTCTCCTACGAGCAGTACTTC. Protein sequence: CASSLAKPMGVSYEQYF.

This clonotype has just a few counts. This rearrangement joins TRBV28 to TRBJ2-5; D is unclear. Germline V lookup: CDR1 MDHEN, CDR2 SYDVKM. This CDR3 comprises 13 residues. V lost 2 bases, J lost 3 bases, and 7 bases lay in between. The CDR3, as DNA: TGTGCCAGCAGTTTAAGTCAGGAAGAGACCCAGTACTTC. Translating gives CASSLSQEETQYF.

This clonotype has a count of ten or more. The V and J genes are TRBV29-1 and TRBJ2-6; D gene uncertain. The CDR3 is 13 amino acids. Per germline, CDR1 SQVTM and CDR2 ANQGSEA. Trimming removed 5 bases at V and 0 bases at J, with 5 bases between. CDR3 nucleotide sequence: TGCAGCGTTAGTTACTCTGGGGCCAACGTCCTGACTTTC. This sequence encodes CSVSYSGANVLTF.

In this sample, this clonotype turned up many times. The chain has TRBV5-1 and TRBJ2-1; TRBD1 matches 9 bases. In germline, CDR1 is SGHRS, CDR2 YFSETQ. This CDR3 region has 15 residues. V dropped 4 bases and J dropped 7; count of bases not matched to a gene: 9. CDR3 in DNA: TGCGCCAGCAGCCTACTGGGACAGGGTGAAAATGAGCAGTTCTTC. Encoded protein: CASSLLGQGENEQFF.

This clonotype has more than one count but fewer than ten. CDR3: CASSPPGAGSNEKLFF. In nucleotides, the CDR3 is TGTGCCAGCTCACCCCCAGGCGCGGGAAGTAATGAAAAACTGTTTTTT. The chain is built from TRBV18 and TRBJ1-4; D gene uncertain. This CDR3 has 16 amino acids. Germline V CDR1 and CDR2: KGHSH, LQKENI. Trimming cost V 3 bases and J 4 bases, with 15 bases left between them.

This clonotype was counted between two and nine times. This chain joins TRBV3-1 and TRBJ2-5; 12 nucleotides align to TRBD2. After removal of 6 bases from V and 4 bases from J, the junction contained 6 bases not matched to a gene. In germline, CDR1 is LGHDT, CDR2 YNNKEL (reference sequence). The CDR3 has 15 amino acids. CDR3 sequence: CASRPGLAGRETQYF. The CDR3 DNA reads TGTGCCAGCAGACCCGGACTAGCGGGGAGAGAGACCCAGTACTTC.

This clonotype was counted a few times. V is TRBV20-1 and J is TRBJ2-7, with 12 bases that match TRBD1. Trimming took 4 bases from V and 5 from J; bases not matched to a gene: 6. The germline gives CDR1 DFQATT, CDR2 SNEGSKA (reference sequence). The CDR3 is 14 amino acids. As DNA, the CDR3 is TGCAGTGCTACGACCGGGACAGGGGGCGACGAGCAGTACTTC. Amino acids: CSATTGTGGDEQYF.

The chain recombines TRBV5-1 with TRBJ2-1; D could derive from TRBD1 or TRBD2 (5 bases each). The CDR3 is made up of 14 amino acids. V was trimmed by 0 bases and J by 9 bases, leaving 13 bases between them. Germline V gives CDR1 SGHRS, CDR2 YFSETQ. CDR3 sequence (DNA): TGCGCCAGCAGCTTGGCCGGGACGGCCGGTGAGCAGTTCTTC. Its translation: CASSLAGTAGEQFF.

The chain couples TRBV20-1 to TRBJ2-7, with TRBD2 as a possible D gene (7 bases). V lost 0 bases, J lost 3 bases, and 15 bases lay in between. Germline V lookup: CDR1 DFQATT, CDR2 SNEGSKA (reference sequence). The CDR3 is 15 residues long. The CDR3 nucleotides read TGCAGTGCTAGAGATAGGGTAGGGGGGGTCTACGAGCAGTACTTC. Translated: CSARDRVGGVYEQYF.

Ten or more counts support this clonotype. The chain combines TRBV20-1 with TRBJ2-2; 8 bases agree with TRBD1. CDR3 length: 17 amino acids. The trim removed 6 bases at V and 1 base at J, leaving 13 bases unmatched. Germline V gene sequence: CDR1 DFQATT, CDR2 SNEGSKA (reference sequence). CDR3 in DNA: TGCAGTGCCGCCGGGACAGGCGTAATTAAGAACACCGGGGAGCTGTTTTTT. This sequence encodes CSAAGTGVIKNTGELFF.

This clonotype turned up a few times. The rearrangement links TRBV27 to TRBJ2-3, with D unresolved. This CDR3 comprises 13 residues. The germline V gene has CDR1 MNHEY and CDR2 SMNVEV (reference sequence). V lost 3 bases and J 3 bases, leaving 7 bases between the germline ends. The CDR3: CASSFGATDTQYF. CDR3 nucleotide sequence: TGTGCCAGCAGTTTTGGCGCAACAGATACGCAGTATTTT.

The rearrangement links TRBV7-9 to TRBJ1-6, with D hard to call. Germline V gene lookup returns CDR1 SEHNR and CDR2 FQNEAQ (reference sequence). Trimming took 1 base from V and 7 from J, leaving 11 bases between them. The CDR3 spans 15 residues. Written as DNA, the CDR3 is TGTGCCAGCAGCTTAGGAGCGGCAGAAAATTCACCCCTCCACTTT. Protein: CASSLGAAENSPLHF.

This clonotype was detected a few times. The chain is built from TRBV12-3 or TRBV12-4 and TRBJ2-3, with a weak D call TRBD1 (5 bases). The CDR3 has 13 amino acids. V was clipped by 7 bases and J by 4 bases, with 12 bases between them. The CDR3 nucleotides read TGTGCCAGCACCCAAAGGGGATCAGATACGCAGTATTTT. This sequence encodes CASTQRGSDTQYF.

This clonotype was seen more than once but under ten times. V usage is TRBV20-1 and J usage is TRBJ1-5; D is possibly TRBD1 (5 bases). This CDR3 spans 14 amino acids. V dropped 3 bases and J dropped 7 bases, with 16 bases sitting between them. Germline loops: CDR1 DFQATT, CDR2 SNEGSKA (reference sequence). CDR3 in amino acids: CSARSPFGAQPQHF. The CDR3, as DNA: TGCAGTGCTAGGTCCCCCTTCGGGGCCCAGCCCCAGCATTTT.

This clonotype has a handful of counts. V usage is TRBV9 and J usage is TRBJ1-1; D is undetermined. Germline V lookup: CDR1 SGDLS, CDR2 YYNGEE. The V and J ends lost 3 bases and 6 bases respectively, with 15 bases between them. This CDR3 is 14 amino acids long. The CDR3 nucleotides are TGTGCCAGCAGCGCCGCCGGGAGAGGAGCTGAAGCTTTCTTT. Translated, it gives CASSAAGRGAEAFF. Filled out from reference TRBV9 and TRBJ1-1, the complete variable domain reads DSGVTQTPKHLITATGQRVTLRCSPRSGDLSVYWYQQSLDQGLQFLIQYYNGEERAKGNILERFSAQQFPDLHSELNLSSLELGDSALYFCASSAAGRGAEAFFGQGTRLTVV.